This T cell receptor (beta chain) emerged from a study of T cell repertoires in cytomegalovirus infection. Study-wide context: CMV infection and matching HLA type were both indicated by public TCR beta signatures.

TCRdb reprocessed the reads with MiXCR, giving one entry per CDR3 protein. Of 480,000 or so distinct CDR3 sequences listed, over 9% were seen once; the top ten hold 9.5% to 13%. Study findings and constraints: In two of eight donors, the top clonotype was HLA-C-restricted CMV-specific.

The germline V gene encodes CDR1 SQVTM and CDR2 ANQGSEA. This CDR3 region has 13 residues. V shed 5 bases, J shed 1 base, and the junction held 2 bases outside the gene matches. A few counts support this clonotype. Its antigen is unidentified. Material: PBMCs. The V and J genes are TRBV29-1 and TRBJ2-1; the match to TRBD1 covers 7 bases. The TCR was taken from a human donor in good health (CMV status not recorded). Some clones in this sample may be carry-over from other donors' samples. The CDR3 DNA reads as TGCAGCGTTCTGACAGGGTCCTACAATGAGCAGTTCTTC. It codes for CSVLTGSYNEQFF.